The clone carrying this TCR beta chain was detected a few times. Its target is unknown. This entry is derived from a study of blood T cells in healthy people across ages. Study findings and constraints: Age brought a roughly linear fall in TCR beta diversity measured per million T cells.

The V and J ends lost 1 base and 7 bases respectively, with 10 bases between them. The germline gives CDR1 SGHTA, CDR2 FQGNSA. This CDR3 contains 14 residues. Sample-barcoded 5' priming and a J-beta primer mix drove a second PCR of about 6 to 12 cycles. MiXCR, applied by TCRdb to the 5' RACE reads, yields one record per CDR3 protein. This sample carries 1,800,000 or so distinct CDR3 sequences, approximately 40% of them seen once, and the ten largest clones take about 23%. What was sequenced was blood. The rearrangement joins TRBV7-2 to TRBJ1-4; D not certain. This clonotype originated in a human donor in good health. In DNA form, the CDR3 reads TGTGCCAGCAGCTTAGGGGGAACGAGTGAAAAACTGTTTTTT. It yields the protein CASSLGGTSEKLFF.